A single sample gave rise to the 26 T cell receptor beta chains below, sequenced in a study of regulatory T cells in long-lasting Graves disease. Documented time point: newly diagnosed GD, antithyroid drugs for less than 3 months. PBMCs were the source of the RNA used for TCR sequencing. With iRepertoire HTBI primers and Arm-PCR of CDR3 regions, TCR beta libraries were built. TCRdb re-called the multiplex PCR reads with MiXCR, one entry per CDR3 protein. The sample records around 400,000 distinct CDR3 sequences, roughly 15% being singletons. These data also formed part of another study, on T cells in Graves' hyperthyroidism and ophthalmopathy.

The sequencing used peripheral blood mononuclear cells (PBMCs), collected at new diagnosis, from a patient treated with antithyroid drugs. The receptors derive from a woman aged 40 to 50 with Graves disease.

This clonotype was seen ten or more times. CDR3 nucleotide sequence: TGTGCCAGCAGCTTTGCCCAGAGCTACGAGCAGTACTTC. Residues: CASSFAQSYEQYF. The chain uses TRBV7-9 and TRBJ2-7; D uncertain. This CDR3 has 13 residues. CDR1 and CDR2 from the germline V gene are SEHNR and FQNEAQ (reference sequence). Trimming stripped 3 bases from V and 3 bases from J, with 9 bases between.

This clonotype was counted at least ten times. V gene TRBV6-2 or TRBV6-3 combines with J gene TRBJ1-1; TRBD1 matches at 7 bases. With 5 bases clipped from V and 1 base from J, the junction kept 13 bases outside the gene matches. Germline V gives CDR1 MNHEY, CDR2 SVGEGT. CDR3 size: 17 residues. The CDR3 loop is CASSVGPNRGKNTEAFF. In DNA, the CDR3 is TGTGCCAGCAGTGTAGGCCCCAACAGGGGAAAGAACACTGAAGCTTTCTTT.

In this sample, this clonotype turned up many times. V usage is TRBV12-3 or TRBV12-4 and J usage is TRBJ2-7; 14 nucleotides agree with TRBD2. The CDR3 is 14 residues long. V trimming: 8 bases; J trimming: 3 bases; junction bases outside the gene matches: 3. The CDR3 sequence: CASGTSGGSYEQYF. Written as DNA, the CDR3 is TGTGCCAGCGGGACTAGCGGGGGCAGCTACGAGCAGTACTTC.

This clonotype showed up many times. The chain combines TRBV30 with TRBJ2-1; 9 bases agree with TRBD2. The CDR3 is 16 amino acids. Trimming at V came to 5 bases and at J to 3 bases, leaving 11 bases not matched to a gene. CDR1 and CDR2 (germline): GTSNPN, SVGIG (reference sequence). The DNA of the CDR3 is TGTGCCTGGGAACCAGTGGGGACTAGCTTCTACAATGAGCAGTTCTTC. Translated, it gives CAWEPVGTSFYNEQFF.

Ten or more counts support this clonotype. This sequence joins TRBV5-1 and TRBJ2-1, with D possibly called TRBD1 or TRBD2 (5 bases each). Trimming took 4 bases from V and 5 from J, leaving 13 bases between them. Germline CDR1 and CDR2: SGHRS and YFSETQ. This CDR3 region has 14 residues. CDR3 amino acids: CASSKEAGNNEQFF. The CDR3 bases are TGCGCCAGCAGCAAGGAGGCAGGGAACAATGAGCAGTTCTTC.

This clonotype was counted between two and nine times. The V call is TRBV20-1, the J call TRBJ2-7; 10 bases are shared with TRBD1. The germline gives CDR1 DFQATT, CDR2 SNEGSKA (reference sequence). This CDR3 has 16 residues. V shed 4 bases and J 4 bases; nucleotides not matched to a gene: 13. The CDR3 bases are TGCAGTGCTAAGCCCTCACCGGGACAGGGGAGGTACGAGCAGTACTTC. Translating it yields CSAKPSPGQGRYEQYF.

This clonotype was observed many times. The V and J genes are TRBV7-2 and TRBJ1-2; D ambiguous. This CDR3 has 13 residues. V lost 4 bases and J lost 8, with 14 bases in between. CDR1 SGHTA and CDR2 FQGNSA come from the germline V gene. CDR3 coding DNA: TGTGCCAGCAGCTCAGACGCTGGCTGGGGCTACACCTTC. It encodes CASSSDAGWGYTF.

This clonotype came up many times. J is TRBJ2-3 and V is TRBV20-1; D may be TRBD2 (6 bases). This CDR3 spans 12 amino acids. Germline V CDR1 and CDR2: DFQATT, SNEGSKA (reference sequence). Trimming cost V 1 base and J 6 bases, with 8 bases left between them. The CDR3 DNA sequence: TGCAGTGCTAGAGCGGGAGCCGATACGCAGTATTTT. It translates to CSARAGADTQYF.

This clonotype was seen repeatedly, ten times or more. V usage is TRBV7-3 and J usage is TRBJ2-3; D unclear. Germline V gene sequence: CDR1 SGHTA, CDR2 FQGTGA. V lost 0 bases and J lost 4, with 14 bases in between. The CDR3 contains 16 residues. The CDR3 bases are TGTGCCAGCAGCTTAACACCCGGAGCAGGCCCAGATACGCAGTATTTT. This sequence encodes CASSLTPGAGPDTQYF.

This clonotype was counted only a few times. This may be a read error, as it is one base from a much larger clone. The chain links TRBV12-3 or TRBV12-4 to TRBJ2-1; D is uncertain. The CDR3 is 16 amino acids. The CDR3 sequence: CASSLLQTNSYNEQSF. The CDR3 nucleotides are TGTGCCAGCAGTTTGTTACAGACGAACTCCTACAATGAGCAGTCCTTC.

Turning to this clonotype: Its ends do not fully match the called genes, so a read error is possible. The chain has TRBV5-1 and TRBJ2-2; 7 positions match TRBD1. The CDR3 is made up of 16 amino acids. CDR1 is SGHRS and CDR2 is YFSETQ in the germline V gene. CDR3 in DNA: TGTGCCAGCAGCTTGGAACAGGGGCGGAACACCGGGGAGCTGTTTTTT. It specifies CASSLEQGRNTGELFF.

This rearrangement joins TRBV29-1 to TRBJ2-7; D is unclear. With 1 base removed from V and 3 bases from J, the gap between germline ends came to 4 bases. The CDR3 extends over 11 amino acids. Germline V gene sequence: CDR1 SQVTM, CDR2 ANQGSEA. CDR3 in DNA: TGCAGCGTTGAAGTCTACTACGAGCAGTACTTC. Residues: CSVEVYYEQYF.

This clonotype was counted many times. The chain carries TRBV24-1 and TRBJ2-5; possibly TRBD2 for D (6 bases). The V end was cut by 3 bases, the J end by 2 bases, with 6 bases between. The CDR3 covers 13 residues. The V gene's germline CDR1 is KGHDR and CDR2 SFDVKD. DNA of the CDR3: TGTGCCACCAGTGATCGGGAGCAAGAGACCCAGTACTTC. This codes for CATSDREQETQYF.

At least ten counts were recorded for this clonotype. The rearrangement links TRBV20-1 to TRBJ2-7, with 12 positions matching TRBD2. Unmatched junction bases numbered 6, after V lost 6 bases and J lost 3 bases. CDR3 length: 14 residues. Per the germline V gene, CDR1 is DFQATT and CDR2 is SNEGSKA (reference sequence). DNA of the CDR3: TGCAGTGCGCGAGGGACTAGCGGGCTCTACGAGCAGTACTTC. Translating gives CSARGTSGLYEQYF.

This clonotype came up many times. The genes are TRBV7-3 and TRBJ2-2; 9 bases match TRBD2. From germline, CDR1 is SGHTA and CDR2 FQGTGA. This CDR3 contains 17 residues. Trimming took 2 bases from V and 4 from J; bases not matched to a gene: 8. CDR3 in DNA: TGTGCCAGCAGCTTACACCGGACTAGCGAGCTCACCGGGGAGCTGTTTTTT. It codes for CASSLHRTSELTGELFF.

This clonotype occurred many times. This chain links TRBV7-2 with TRBJ2-7, with D perhaps matching TRBD1 (5 bases). The V gene's germline CDR1 is SGHTA and CDR2 FQGNSA. V was clipped by 3 bases and J by 2 bases, with 8 bases between them. CDR3 size: 13 residues. As DNA, the CDR3 is TGTGCCAGCAGCTTTGCACAGGCCTACGAGCAGTACTTC. Translation gives CASSFAQAYEQYF.

This clonotype showed up many times. The chain couples TRBV12-3 or TRBV12-4 to TRBJ2-1, with TRBD2 matching 9 bases. The CDR3 runs 15 residues. V was pared by 4 bases and J by 2 bases, with 3 bases of the junction left unmatched. The CDR3, as DNA: TGTGCCAGCAGTTCTAGCGGGATAGCCTACAATGAGCAGTTCTTC. It translates to CASSSSGIAYNEQFF.

This clonotype occurred many times. The chain recombines TRBV6-1 with TRBJ2-7; no clear D. The germline gives CDR1 MNHNS, CDR2 SASEGT. CDR3 length equals 17 residues. With 7 bases removed from V and 3 bases from J, the gap between germline ends came to 25 bases. CDR3 region: CASTLSQSLADRYEQYF. As DNA, the CDR3 is TGTGCCAGCACTCTATCTCAATCGCTTGCAGATCGCTACGAGCAGTACTTC.

This clonotype occurred many times. The chain recombines TRBV6-2 or TRBV6-3 with TRBJ2-3; TRBD2 aligns across 8 bases. V trimming: 2 bases; J trimming: 3 bases; junction bases outside the gene matches: 7. Germline V gene data show CDR1 as MNHEY and CDR2 as SVGEGT. The CDR3 sequence is 16 residues long. CDR3 region: CASSYTGTRDTDTQYF. In DNA, the CDR3 is TGTGCCAGCAGTTACACCGGGACTAGAGATACAGATACGCAGTATTTT.

With regard to this clonotype: A read error may be the cause here, since a much bigger clone is one base away. This chain links TRBV7-6 with TRBJ2-1; 10 nucleotides match TRBD2. There are 15 residues in the CDR3. Germline CDR1 reads SGHVS; CDR2 reads FNYEAQ. The CDR3 sequence: CAISFTSGTYNEQFF. The CDR3 bases are TGTGCCATCAGCTTCACTAGCGGGACCTACAATGAGCAGTTCTTC.

The table lists this clonotype with many counts. The chain combines TRBV7-9 with TRBJ2-1; 7 bases agree with TRBD2. CDR3 length: 15 amino acids. Germline-derived CDR1 and CDR2 are SEHNR and FQNEAQ (reference sequence). Trimming took 1 base from V and 4 from J; bases not matched to a gene: 4. In DNA form, the CDR3 reads TGTGCCAGCAGCTTAGAGGGAGGGCGGTACAATGAGCAGTTCTTC. Protein sequence: CASSLEGGRYNEQFF. The full variable domain, with the rest looked up from reference TRBV7-9 and TRBJ2-1, is DTGVSQNPRHKITKRGQNVTFRCDPISEHNRLYWYRQTLGQGPEFLTYFQNEAQLEKSRLLSDRFSAERPKGSFSTLEIQRTEQGDSAMYLCASSLEGGRYNEQFFGPGTRLTVL.

Comment on this clonotype: A read error may explain this, as a much larger clone is one base away. No conserved phenylalanine or tryptophan ends this CDR3, so it is likely a read error. The chain uses TRBV7-9 and TRBJ2-1; 7 nucleotides agree with TRBD2. The CDR3 length is 16 residues. From germline, CDR1 is SEHNR and CDR2 FQNEAQ (reference sequence). The V segment lost 4 bases and the J segment 0 bases; nucleotides outside the gene matches: 6. The CDR3 bases are TGTGCCAGCAGCTCACGGAGCGGGGACTCCTACAATGAGCAGTTCATC. Its protein is CASSSRSGDSYNEQFI.

The chain carries TRBV28 and TRBJ2-4; D may be TRBD1 (5 bases). Per the germline V gene, CDR1 is MDHEN and CDR2 is SYDVKM. V lost 3 bases, J lost 9 bases, and 21 bases lay in between. The CDR3 has 16 residues. The DNA for the CDR3 is TGTGCCAGCAGTTTTACGGACACAGAGTTGGTGGGCATTCAGTACTTC. This sequence encodes CASSFTDTELVGIQYF.

This clonotype was recorded many times. The genes are TRBV20-1 and TRBJ2-1, with 9 positions matching TRBD2. Germline CDR1 is DFQATT and CDR2 is SNEGSKA (reference sequence). The length of the CDR3 is 16 residues. Unmatched junction bases numbered 5, after V lost 0 bases and J lost 2 bases. The CDR3, as DNA: TGCAGTGCTAGAGACCATAGCGGGAGTGCCTACAATGAGCAGTTCTTC. The encoded protein is CSARDHSGSAYNEQFF.

This clonotype appeared many times. The chain employs TRBV7-2 and TRBJ2-7; D unresolved. This CDR3 has 13 residues. Germline values: CDR1 SGHTA, CDR2 FQGNSA. Trimming took off 6 bases at V and 7 bases at J, with 16 bases between the two ends. The CDR3 reads CASSLPQSGEQYF. CDR3 nucleotide sequence: TGTGCCAGCAGTTTGCCGCAGTCGGGTGAGCAGTACTTC.

This clonotype was counted at least ten times. The J gene is TRBJ2-5, the V gene TRBV7-9, with 12 bases lining up with TRBD2. V was pared by 5 bases and J by 1 base, with 5 bases of the junction left unmatched. The CDR3 totals 16 residues. Per the germline V gene, CDR1 is SEHNR and CDR2 is FQNEAQ (reference sequence). In DNA form, the CDR3 reads TGTGCCAGCAGCCAGGGACTAGCGGGTTTCCAAGAGACCCAGTACTTC. As protein: CASSQGLAGFQETQYF.